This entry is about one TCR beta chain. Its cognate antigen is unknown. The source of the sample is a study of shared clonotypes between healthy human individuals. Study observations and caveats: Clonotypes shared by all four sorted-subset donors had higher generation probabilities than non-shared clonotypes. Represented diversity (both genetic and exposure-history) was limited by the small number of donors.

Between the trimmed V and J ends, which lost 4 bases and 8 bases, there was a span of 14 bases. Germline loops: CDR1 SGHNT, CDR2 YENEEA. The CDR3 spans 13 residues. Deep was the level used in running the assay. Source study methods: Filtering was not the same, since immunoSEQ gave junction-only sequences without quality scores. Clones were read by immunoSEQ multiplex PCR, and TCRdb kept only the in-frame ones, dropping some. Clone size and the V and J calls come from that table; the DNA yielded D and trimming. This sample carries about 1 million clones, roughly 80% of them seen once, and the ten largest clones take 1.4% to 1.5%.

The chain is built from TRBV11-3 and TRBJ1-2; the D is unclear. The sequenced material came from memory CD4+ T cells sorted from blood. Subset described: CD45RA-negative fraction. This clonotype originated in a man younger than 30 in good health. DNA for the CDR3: TGTGCCAGCAGCTCTGGTACGGGGAGAGGCTACACCTTC. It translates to CASSSGTGRGYTF. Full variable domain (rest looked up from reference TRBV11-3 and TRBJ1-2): EAGVVQSPRYKIIEKKQPVAFWCNPISGHNTLYWYLQNLGQGPELLIRYENEEAVDDSQLPKDRFSAERLKGVDSTLKIQPAELGDSAVYLCASSSGTGRGYTFGSGTRLTVV.